The clone carrying this T cell receptor beta chain was observed a handful of times. Its antigen is undetermined. The sample is drawn from a study of T cells in localized non-small cell lung cancer. General study findings and limits: Analysis by sequencing included only one tumor region, so heterogeneity remains possible. Appearances in adjacent lung were noted for a median approximately 50 of the top 100 tumor clones. Uninvolved adjacent lung had more T cell clonality than any other tissue, topping tumor.

The CDR3 has 13 amino acids. V lost 1 base and J lost 8, with 11 bases in between. Per the germline V gene, CDR1 is LGHNT and CDR2 is FRNRAP. This table comes from immunoSEQ multiplex PCR, and its TCRdb copy is limited to in-frame clones, with some not included. This table has tens of thousands of clones, about 81% appearing once. Specimen: peripheral blood, collected before any cancer treatment. The V gene is TRBV12-5, the J gene TRBJ1-1; the D is unclear. The sequence came from a male donor at least 60 years old with stage II squamous cell lung carcinoma. The DNA for the CDR3 is TGTGCTAGTGGTTTGGAGCCTGGTGGGGAAGCTTTCTTT. This translates into CASGLEPGGEAFF.